The 22 T cell receptor beta chains below come from one sample, sequenced in a study of spatial heterogeneity in lung cancer. Time point here: blood at routine non-recurrence follow-up after resection. In TCRdb, the 5' RACE reads were re-called with MiXCR into one record per CDR3 protein. Of about 94,000 distinct CDR3 sequences listed, just under 20% were seen once; the top ten hold about a fifth. The sequenced sample was PBMCs, obtained at follow-up. The receptors were gathered from a male donor with early-stage non-small cell lung cancer.

The gene calls are TRBV5-1 and TRBJ2-3, with 9 nucleotides matching TRBD2. This CDR3 has 19 amino acids. The V gene's germline CDR1 is SGHRS and CDR2 YFSETQ. V was clipped by 7 bases and J by 0 bases; unmatched bases: 18. The CDR3 nucleotides read TGCGCCAGCTCAACCCATAGCGGGAGCCTTCGCCTTAGCACAGATACGCAGTATTTT. Amino acid sequence: CASSTHSGSLRLSTDTQYF.

This clonotype has more than one count but fewer than ten. J is TRBJ2-3 and V is TRBV3-1, with D possibly TRBD2 on 6 matching bases. Germline lookup yields CDR1 LGHDT and CDR2 YNNKEL (reference sequence). The CDR3 is 15 amino acids. The ends were cut back, 4 bases at V and 0 bases at J, with 11 bases in the middle. The CDR3 region has the DNA TGTGCCAGCAGCCCGGAGCTAGCGAGCACAGATACGCAGTATTTT. It encodes CASSPELASTDTQYF.

V is TRBV20-1 and J is TRBJ2-7; TRBD2 aligns across 7 bases. The germline gives CDR1 DFQATT, CDR2 SNEGSKA (reference sequence). The CDR3 runs 14 residues. Germline trimming cut 2 bases from V and 3 bases from J; bases unmatched to any gene: 7. In nucleotides, the CDR3 is TGCAGTGCTAGAACAGCGGGAAGGCTCTACGAGCAGTACTTC. Its translation: CSARTAGRLYEQYF.

The sample holds a few counts of this clonotype. The V gene is TRBV30, the J gene TRBJ2-3, with D perhaps TRBD1 or TRBD2 (5 bases each). The germline V gene encodes CDR1 GTSNPN and CDR2 SVGIG (reference sequence). V was cut by 0 bases and J by 2 bases, with 15 bases left in between. The CDR3 is made up of 16 amino acids. CDR3 coding DNA: TGTGCCTGGAGTGTACGGGGCAGCATAGTCACAGATACGCAGTATTTT. It is translated as CAWSVRGSIVTDTQYF.

The chain couples TRBV7-2 to TRBJ1-2, with 11 bases lining up with TRBD1. The CDR3 contains 15 residues. CDR1 is SGHTA and CDR2 is FQGNSA in the germline V gene. Unmatched junction bases numbered 7, after V lost 5 bases and J lost 5 bases. The DNA of the CDR3 is TGTGCCAGCAGCCACCGTGGACAGGGGGCTTATGGCTACACCTTC. Protein sequence: CASSHRGQGAYGYTF.

V and J are TRBV19 and TRBJ1-5, with 7 bases that match TRBD1. The CDR3 has 14 amino acids. J gave up 5 bases and V 6 bases, and 7 bases lay outside the gene matches. CDR1 and CDR2 from the germline V gene are LNHDA and SQIVND (reference sequence). The CDR3: CASRPQGSYQPQHF. The CDR3 DNA reads TGTGCCAGTAGGCCACAGGGGTCTTATCAGCCCCAGCATTTT.

This clonotype was seen ten or more times. This chain uses TRBV19 with TRBJ2-7; TRBD1 aligns across 9 bases. This CDR3 is built from 14 residues. With 3 bases clipped from V and 3 bases from J, the junction kept 3 bases outside the gene matches. Germline V lookup: CDR1 LNHDA, CDR2 SQIVND (reference sequence). The CDR3 reads CASSMGTGSYEQYF. The DNA of the CDR3 is TGTGCCAGTAGTATGGGGACAGGGAGCTACGAGCAGTACTTC.

Ten or more counts support this clonotype. The V and J genes are TRBV29-1 and TRBJ1-2, with TRBD1 matching 7 bases. Unmatched junction bases numbered 15, after V lost 6 bases and J lost 2 bases. Per the germline V gene, CDR1 is SQVTM and CDR2 is ANQGSEA. The CDR3 loop spans 16 amino acids. This CDR3 reads CSVTLNKRDSNYGYTF. The CDR3 DNA reads TGCAGCGTGACCCTGAACAAACGGGACAGCAACTATGGCTACACCTTC.

This clonotype appeared a few times. The chain uses TRBV19 and TRBJ1-5; D is unresolved. This CDR3 spans 15 amino acids. Germline V gives CDR1 LNHDA, CDR2 SQIVND (reference sequence). The germline V and J ends were trimmed by 3 bases and 1 base, with 10 bases remaining between them. The CDR3 sequence: CASSMEGFSNQPQHF. CDR3 nucleotide sequence: TGTGCCAGTAGTATGGAAGGTTTCAGCAATCAGCCCCAGCATTTT.

The chain joins TRBV20-1 to TRBJ2-1; the D gene is possibly TRBD2 (5 bases). This CDR3 comprises 14 residues. Germline loops: CDR1 DFQATT, CDR2 SNEGSKA (reference sequence). V lost 0 bases and J lost 8, with 14 bases in between. This CDR3 is CSARDLGKGDEQFF. In DNA form, the CDR3 reads TGCAGTGCTAGAGATCTCGGGAAAGGCGATGAGCAGTTCTTC.

This clonotype was detected only a few times. V is TRBV7-2 and J is TRBJ2-7, with D uncertain. CDR1 is SGHTA and CDR2 is FQGNSA in the germline V gene. V lost 5 bases to trimming and J lost 3 bases, with 14 bases between them. The CDR3 covers 14 residues. CDR3 in amino acids: CASSPVGWNYEQYV. The CDR3 DNA sequence: TGTGCCAGCAGCCCCGTTGGGTGGAACTACGAGCAGTACGTC.

The chain has TRBV6-5 and TRBJ1-1; perhaps TRBD1 as D (5 bases). V was clipped by 2 bases and J by 7 bases, with 11 bases between them. The CDR3 sequence is 13 residues long. Germline lookup yields CDR1 MNHEY and CDR2 SVGAGI. The CDR3 sequence: CASSYRQGREAFF. In DNA, the CDR3 is TGTGCCAGCAGTTACCGTCAGGGACGTGAAGCTTTCTTT.

This clonotype has ten or more counts. Here the CDR3 reads CASSLSAGVFDEQFF. The DNA for the CDR3 is TGTGCCAGCAGTTTATCAGCGGGAGTCTTCGATGAGCAGTTCTTC. V gene TRBV27 combines with J gene TRBJ2-1, with 8 nucleotides matching TRBD2. The CDR3 totals 15 residues. CDR1 and CDR2 (germline): MNHEY, SMNVEV (reference sequence). V was clipped by 0 bases and J by 8 bases; unmatched bases: 6.

The chain employs TRBV7-2 and TRBJ2-3; 15 bases are a match to TRBD2. The CDR3 sequence is 17 residues long. CDR1 and CDR2 (germline): SGHTA, FQGNSA. The J segment lost 3 bases and the V segment lost 5 bases, leaving 6 bases of the junction unmatched. The CDR3 is CASSPRTSGGATDTQYF. The CDR3, as DNA: TGTGCCAGCAGCCCTCGGACTAGCGGGGGGGCAACAGATACGCAGTATTTT.

This chain joins TRBV3-1 and TRBJ2-7, with a possible D match to TRBD2 (5 bases). Germline V gives CDR1 LGHDT, CDR2 YNNKEL (reference sequence). This CDR3 has 17 amino acids. Trimming took 0 bases from V and 4 from J, leaving 19 bases between them. The CDR3 reads CASSQEASVGVRYEQYF. As DNA, the CDR3 is TGTGCCAGCAGCCAAGAGGCGTCGGTGGGAGTACGTTACGAGCAGTACTTC.

This clonotype was observed at least ten times. The chain carries TRBV4-3 and TRBJ2-2, with D unresolved. The CDR3 runs 15 residues. Germline V gene lookup returns CDR1 LGHNA and CDR2 YSLEER. V was cut by 0 bases and J by 6 bases, with 11 bases left in between. DNA for the CDR3: TGCGCCAGCAGCCAAGAACTCCGGGCCCCCGGGGAGCTGTTTTTT. Translating gives CASSQELRAPGELFF.

The V and J genes are TRBV29-1 and TRBJ2-3; TRBD2 might be the D (5 bases). Germline V gene sequence: CDR1 SQVTM, CDR2 ANQGSEA. This CDR3 contains 15 residues. V lost 7 bases to trimming and J lost 2 bases, with 19 bases between them. The CDR3 sequence: CSARRSDYLTDTQYF. CDR3 in DNA: TGCAGCGCCCGAAGAAGTGACTACCTCACAGATACGCAGTATTTT.

The chain links TRBV7-2 to TRBJ2-6; D not resolved. Germline CDR1 reads SGHTA; CDR2 reads FQGNSA. CDR3 length equals 15 residues. Trimming pared 6 bases from V and 1 base from J, leaving 10 bases between. The CDR3 is CASSSAVSGANVLTF. CDR3 coding DNA: TGTGCCAGCAGTTCGGCCGTATCTGGGGCCAACGTCCTGACTTTC. Full variable domain (remainder filled in from reference TRBV7-2 and TRBJ2-6): GAGVSQSPSNKVTEKGKDVELRCDPISGHTALYWYRQSLGQGLEFLIYFQGNSAPDKSGLPSDRFSAERTGGSVSTLTIQRTQQEDSAVYLCASSSAVSGANVLTFGAGSRLTVL.

This clonotype was observed many times. The chain uses TRBV9 and TRBJ1-1; TRBD1 might be the D (5 bases). There are 14 residues in the CDR3. V gave up 4 bases and J gave up 0 bases, with 10 bases separating them. CDR1 is SGDLS, CDR2 YYNGEE, per germline. CDR3 nucleotides: TGTGCCAGCAGCCGTAGACAGATGAACACTGAAGCTTTCTTT. Translation: CASSRRQMNTEAFF.

The J gene is TRBJ2-3, the V gene TRBV20-1, with 9 bases aligning to TRBD2. With V trimmed by 1 base and J by 4 bases, 6 bases remained unmatched. The CDR3 length is 15 residues. Per germline, CDR1 DFQATT and CDR2 SNEGSKA (reference sequence). The DNA for the CDR3 is TGCAGTGCTAGAGCGGTTAGCGGGAGATCAGATACGCAGTATTTT. It codes for CSARAVSGRSDTQYF.

In its sample, this clonotype was seen a few times. The V gene is TRBV7-2, the J gene TRBJ1-1; D may be TRBD1 (6 bases). The CDR3 spans 14 residues. Deletions cut 5 bases from V and 1 base from J, with 11 bases between. Germline-derived CDR1 and CDR2 are SGHTA and FQGNSA. This CDR3 reads CASSRGQANTEAFF. The CDR3 coding sequence is TGTGCCAGCAGCCGGGGACAAGCGAACACTGAAGCTTTCTTT.

The chain is built from TRBV7-9 and TRBJ1-2, with TRBD1 matching over 8 bases. V shed 0 bases, J shed 7 bases, and the junction held 10 bases outside the gene matches. The CDR3 is 16 residues long. Germline V gene sequence: CDR1 SEHNR, CDR2 FQNEAQ (reference sequence). The CDR3 sequence is CASSLAGGQGGSGYTF. The CDR3, as DNA: TGTGCCAGCAGCTTAGCGGGCGGACAGGGTGGCTCTGGCTACACCTTC.